The 2 T cell receptor beta chains given below trace back to one sample, sequenced in a study of vaccination and CD4 T cells after COVID-19 (dated by TCRdb to between 2021 and 2024). The treatment or condition label here, explained by the study, means: approximately nine-day PBMC culture with coronavirus spike peptide pools or control peptides (ViraFEST assay). Which antigens these TCRs recognize remains unknown. To prepare the library, PCR was applied. Sequenced on an Illumina iSeq 100. TCR sequencing of DNA from cultured CD4+ T cells used the Oncomine TCR Beta short-read assay at the Johns Hopkins FTIC core. TCRdb ran its own pipeline on the public reads, namely fastp trimming at Q25 and MiXCR clone calling, and kept in-frame beta chains. Each entry is one CDR3 protein sequence, shown with its most common DNA and genes. The sample profile shows about 20,000 distinct CDR3 sequences; approximately 60% of them were found once. The ten largest make up about 8.2% of the sample.

Material: CD4+ T cells from blood, cultured in vitro. Source of these receptors: a human donor who had recovered from COVID-19.

This chain joins TRBV30 and TRBJ1-6; a possible D gene is TRBD1 (6 bases). Germline assignment: CDR1 GTSNPN and CDR2 SVGIG (reference sequence). CDR3 size: 14 residues. The V and J ends lost 5 bases and 10 bases respectively, with 18 bases between them. The CDR3 region has the DNA TGTGCCTGGTGTGCGGACAGCGCCGGGTCACCCCTCCACTTT. This translates into CAWCADSAGSPLHF.

V and J are TRBV9 and TRBJ1-6; possibly TRBD1 for D (5 bases). Germline V gives CDR1 SGDLS, CDR2 YYNGEE. This CDR3 contains 13 residues. V was clipped by 4 bases and J by 9 bases, with 11 bases between them. The CDR3 bases are TGTGCCAGCAGCCCAGGGACGATTTCACCCCTCCACTTT. Encoded protein: CASSPGTISPLHF.